This is a list of T cell receptor beta chains from one sample in a study of memory CD4+ T cells and cytomegalovirus serostatus. Only in-frame clones appear in the TCRdb table, and some are missing; sequencing was by immunoSEQ multiplex PCR. The sample holds some 64,000 clones, around 86% seen once. Material: memory CD4+ T cells from blood. The receptors derive from an adult in good health and CMV-seronegative. The conserved cysteine and the conserved F or W are not part of the CDR3 here. Size values are once, few and many counts, or a class for expanded clones, and some rows have none.

CDR3aa	v_gene	j_gene	abundance
ASSLVTGEQY	TRBV7-9	TRBJ2-7	-
ASSFGQQEAQY	TRBV5-1	TRBJ2-5	-
ASSSAPLNTEAF	TRBV18	TRBJ1-1	-
ASTVSRNSYEQY	TRBV6-1	TRBJ2-7	-
AWDRGITEAF	TRBV30	TRBJ1-1	-
ASSNDRSVSYNEQF	TRBV19	TRBJ2-1	-
ASRDGMGGDTQY	TRBV4-1	TRBJ2-3	once
SVDPTGNVALNTEAF	TRBV29-1	TRBJ1-1	-
ASSQVTGATTGELF	TRBV4-1	TRBJ2-2	-
ASSPSRTGSGNTIY	TRBV19	TRBJ1-3	few
ASSPSTGQGDGVY	TRBV5-1	TRBJ2-5	-
ASSPDSSGNTIY	TRBV2	TRBJ1-3	-
ASSYLQGGTGELF	TRBV11-2	TRBJ2-2	-
ATSRDQAGKGETQY	TRBV15	TRBJ2-5	-
ASSLGGQGAYEQY	TRBV13	TRBJ2-7	once
ASSQSFSGNTIY	TRBV6-1	TRBJ1-3	few
ASSLVGAWHEQF	TRBV11-3	TRBJ2-1	-
ASSFGAGGGGYT	TRBV28	TRBJ1-2	-
ASSLAGGRTYEQY	TRBV4-1	TRBJ2-7	few
ASSLKASNYGYT	TRBV28	TRBJ1-2	-
ASSLRSRGRNTIY	TRBV7-8	TRBJ1-3	-
ASSGEGQGSEQY	TRBV2	TRBJ2-7	-
ASSEGGPVTEAF	TRBV6-1	TRBJ1-1	-
ASSLGGTSGANEQF	TRBV5-1	TRBJ2-1	-
ASSSQLSGTGGGETQY	TRBV4-2	TRBJ2-5	-
ASSPTSAYNEQF	TRBV6-5	TRBJ2-1	-
ASSVAQEDTQY	TRBV9	TRBJ2-3	few
SVDMGGVGQQY	TRBV29-1	TRBJ2-5	few
ASSGDSVGAGETQY	TRBV2	TRBJ2-5	-
ASSVRTGDEQF	TRBV5-1	TRBJ2-1	-
AWKGRGKNIQY	TRBV30	TRBJ2-4	few
ASSGGRKATNEKLF	TRBV6-1	TRBJ1-4	-
ASSVGLGGSHEQY	TRBV9	TRBJ2-7	-
ASSPKTSGGRRY	TRBV7-9	TRBJ2-3	-
ASSARSGRANTQY	TRBV9	TRBJ2-3	-
ASSFRGGGDTQY	TRBV5-1	TRBJ2-3	-
ASMRSNQPQH	TRBV28	TRBJ1-5	-
ASSPGDQINYGYT	TRBV4-2	TRBJ1-2	-
ASSSRQGADTQY	TRBV7-9	TRBJ2-3	-
AISDPIGSYNSPLH	TRBV10-3	TRBJ1-6	-
AWRESYGYT	TRBV30	TRBJ1-2	-
ASSLGLAGDEQF	TRBV7-6	TRBJ2-1	-
ASSGSAATQY	TRBV6-5	TRBJ2-3	few